Below, 10 T cell receptor beta chains from the same sample are listed, as sequenced in a study of Graves' ophthalmopathy and Graves' hyperthyroidism. As the template, RNA transcripts were used to amplify TCR beta CDR3 regions. The first round was an RT-PCR with HTBI primers, and the second round was a multiplex PCR. In TCRdb, the multiplex PCR reads were re-called with MiXCR into one record per CDR3 protein. The sample holds 57,000 or so distinct CDR3 sequences; less than 55% are singletons and the top ten take 4.7%. The sequencing sample was made of peripheral blood. Every receptor here comes from an adult woman with Graves' ophthalmopathy.

Many counts were recorded for this clonotype. V and J are TRBV11-3 and TRBJ2-5; D remains ambiguous. CDR3 length: 13 amino acids. Germline values: CDR1 SGHNT, CDR2 YENEEA. With 0 bases removed from V and 5 bases from J, the gap between germline ends came to 7 bases. CDR3 amino acids: CASSLEGGETQYF. CDR3 nucleotides: TGTGCCAGCAGCTTAGAAGGTGGGGAGACCCAGTACTTC.

V is TRBV2 and J is TRBJ1-5; D is undetermined. This CDR3 spans 16 amino acids. Germline CDR1 is SNHLY and CDR2 is FYNNEI. Deletions cut 6 bases from V and 14 bases from J, with 29 bases between. The CDR3 is CASRTYHSGRTSYEHF. The CDR3 DNA sequence: TGTGCCAGCAGGACGTACCATAGCGGGAGGACTTCCTACGAGCATTTT. The whole variable domain, remainder taken from reference TRBV2 and TRBJ1-5, is EPEVTQTPSHQVTQMGQEVILRCVPISNHLYFYWYRQILGQKVEFLVSFYNNEISEKSEIFDDQFSVERPDGSNFTLKIRSTKLEDSAMYFCASRTYHSGRTSYEHFGDGTRLSIL.

This clonotype appeared many times. This chain uses TRBV28 with TRBJ2-3, with 7 bases fitting TRBD1. J gave up 3 bases and V 6 bases, and 9 bases lay outside the gene matches. The CDR3 runs 15 residues. Germline CDR1 and CDR2: MDHEN and SYDVKM. The CDR3: CASSPTGVGTDTQYF. CDR3 nucleotides: TGTGCCAGCAGCCCTACAGGGGTGGGAACAGATACGCAGTATTTT. The entire variable domain, with the rest obtained from reference TRBV28 and TRBJ2-3, is as follows: DVKVTQSSRYLVKRTGEKVFLECVQDMDHENMFWYRQDPGLGLRLIYFSYDVKMKEKGDIPEGYSVSREKKERFSLILESASTNQTSMYLCASSPTGVGTDTQYFGPGTRLTVL.

This clonotype appeared many times. The chain combines TRBV9 with TRBJ2-7, with a weak D call TRBD2 (6 bases). Trimming removed 2 bases at V and 6 bases at J, with 9 bases between. Germline V gives CDR1 SGDLS, CDR2 YYNGEE. The CDR3 has 12 amino acids. DNA for the CDR3: TGTGCCAGCAGCGTCGGAGGGACCGAGCAGTACTTC. Translated: CASSVGGTEQYF.

The V call is TRBV11-1, the J call TRBJ2-7; maybe TRBD2 (5 bases). In germline, CDR1 is SGHAT, CDR2 FQDESV (reference sequence). V lost 1 base to trimming and J lost 3 bases, with 10 bases between them. The CDR3 totals 14 residues. CDR3 in DNA: TGTGCCAGCAGCTTAGTGGCAGAGGGCTACGAGCAGTACTTC. This sequence encodes CASSLVAEGYEQYF.

The V gene is TRBV7-9, the J gene TRBJ2-7, with 7 positions matching TRBD2. This CDR3 is built from 14 residues. V trimming: 1 base; J trimming: 5 bases; junction bases outside the gene matches: 5. Per the germline V gene, CDR1 is SEHNR and CDR2 is FQNEAQ (reference sequence). The CDR3 DNA follows: TGTGCCAGCAGCTTAGGGGCGGGAGTCAACGAGCAGTACTTC. Amino acid sequence: CASSLGAGVNEQYF.

There are many counts of this clonotype. The J gene is TRBJ2-3, the V gene TRBV9; D is perhaps TRBD2 (6 bases). The germline gives CDR1 SGDLS, CDR2 YYNGEE. Between the trimmed V and J ends, which lost 3 bases and 1 base, there was a span of 15 bases. CDR3 size: 16 residues. The CDR3 sequence: CASSAPVGGGTDTQYF. The CDR3 nucleotides are TGTGCCAGCAGCGCCCCAGTGGGGGGTGGCACAGATACGCAGTATTTT. The whole variable domain, remainder taken from reference TRBV9 and TRBJ2-3, is DSGVTQTPKHLITATGQRVTLRCSPRSGDLSVYWYQQSLDQGLQFLIQYYNGEERAKGNILERFSAQQFPDLHSELNLSSLELGDSALYFCASSAPVGGGTDTQYFGPGTRLTVL.

This clonotype was detected ten times or more. The rearrangement joins TRBV5-1 to TRBJ2-1; 10 bases agree with TRBD2. Trimming at V came to 1 base and at J to 9 bases, leaving 10 bases not matched to a gene. In germline, CDR1 is SGHRS, CDR2 YFSETQ. The CDR3 runs to 16 residues. As DNA, the CDR3 is TGCGCCAGCAGCTTGAGGTCAGCGGGAGGGCCGGGTGAGCAGTTCTTC. Protein: CASSLRSAGGPGEQFF.

This clonotype has only one observation. V and J are TRBV2 and TRBJ2-1; 9 bases agree with TRBD2. After removal of 9 bases from V and 0 bases from J, the junction contained 9 bases not matched to a gene. The germline V gene encodes CDR1 SNHLY and CDR2 FYNNEI. This CDR3 has 16 amino acids. Here the CDR3 reads CASIWTAGGSYNEQFF. The DNA for the CDR3 is TGTGCCAGTATCTGGACAGCGGGAGGCTCCTACAATGAGCAGTTCTTC. The full variable domain, completed using reference TRBV2 and TRBJ2-1, is EPEVTQTPSHQVTQMGQEVILRCVPISNHLYFYWYRQILGQKVEFLVSFYNNEISEKSEIFDDQFSVERPDGSNFTLKIRSTKLEDSAMYFCASIWTAGGSYNEQFFGPGTRLTVL.

This clonotype was counted at least ten times. CDR3 sequence reads: CSAVPGGENTGELFF. DNA for the CDR3: TGCAGTGCGGTCCCGGGGGGGGAGAACACCGGGGAGCTGTTTTTT. The chain carries TRBV20-1 and TRBJ2-2; 8 bases fit TRBD2. Germline CDR1 is DFQATT and CDR2 is SNEGSKA (reference sequence). The V segment lost 6 bases and the J segment 1 base; nucleotides outside the gene matches: 7. The CDR3 sequence is 15 residues long.